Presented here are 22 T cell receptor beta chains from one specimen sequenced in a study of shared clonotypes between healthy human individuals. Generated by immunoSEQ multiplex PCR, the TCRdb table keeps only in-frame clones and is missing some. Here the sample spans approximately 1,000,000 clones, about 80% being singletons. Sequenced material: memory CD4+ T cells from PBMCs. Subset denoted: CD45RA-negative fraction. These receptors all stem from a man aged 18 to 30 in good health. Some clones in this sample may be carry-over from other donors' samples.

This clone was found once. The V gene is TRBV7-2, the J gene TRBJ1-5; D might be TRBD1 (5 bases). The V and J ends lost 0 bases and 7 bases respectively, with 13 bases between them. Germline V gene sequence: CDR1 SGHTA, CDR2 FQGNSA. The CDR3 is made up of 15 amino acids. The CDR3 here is CASSLAPGVWQPQHF. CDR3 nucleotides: TGTGCCAGCAGCTTAGCGCCGGGGGTTTGGCAGCCCCAGCATTTT.

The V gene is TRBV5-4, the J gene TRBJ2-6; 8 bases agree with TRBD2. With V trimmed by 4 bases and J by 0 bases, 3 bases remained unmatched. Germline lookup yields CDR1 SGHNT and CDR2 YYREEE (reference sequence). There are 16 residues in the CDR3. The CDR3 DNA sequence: TGTGCCAGCAGCCTAGCGGGCCGCTCTGGGGCCAACGTCCTGACTTTC. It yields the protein CASSLAGRSGANVLTF.

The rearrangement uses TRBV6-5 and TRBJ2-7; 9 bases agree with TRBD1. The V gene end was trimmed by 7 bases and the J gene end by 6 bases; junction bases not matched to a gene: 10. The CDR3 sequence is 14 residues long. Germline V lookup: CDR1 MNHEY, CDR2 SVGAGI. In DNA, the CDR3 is TGTGCCAGCACCCCACCGGGACAGGGTCGCGAGCAGTACTTC. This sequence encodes CASTPPGQGREQYF.

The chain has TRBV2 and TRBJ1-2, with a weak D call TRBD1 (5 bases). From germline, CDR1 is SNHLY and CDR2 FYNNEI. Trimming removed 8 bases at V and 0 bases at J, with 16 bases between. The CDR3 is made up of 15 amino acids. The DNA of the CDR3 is TGTGCCAGCCCCAGGGAAGCCGCTACTAACTATGGCTACACCTTC. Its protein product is CASPREAATNYGYTF.

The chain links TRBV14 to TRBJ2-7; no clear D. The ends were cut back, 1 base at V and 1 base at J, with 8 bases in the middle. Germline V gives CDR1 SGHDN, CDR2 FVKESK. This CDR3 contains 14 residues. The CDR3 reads CASSQALGSYEQYF. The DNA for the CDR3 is TGTGCCAGCAGCCAAGCTTTGGGATCCTACGAGCAGTACTTC.

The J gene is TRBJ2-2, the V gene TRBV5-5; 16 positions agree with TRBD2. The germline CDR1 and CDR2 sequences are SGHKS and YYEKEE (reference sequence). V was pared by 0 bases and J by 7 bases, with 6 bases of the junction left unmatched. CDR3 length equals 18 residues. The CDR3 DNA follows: TGTGCCAGCAGCTTGGAGGGACTAGCGGGAGGGCCGCACGGGGAGCTGTTTTTT. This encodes CASSLEGLAGGPHGELFF.

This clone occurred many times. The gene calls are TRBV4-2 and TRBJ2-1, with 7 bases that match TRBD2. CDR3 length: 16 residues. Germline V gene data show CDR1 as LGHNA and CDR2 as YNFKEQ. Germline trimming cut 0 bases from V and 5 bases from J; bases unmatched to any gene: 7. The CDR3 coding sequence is TGTGCCAGCAGCCAAGAGGCCCAGCGGGGTCACAATGAGCAGTTCTTC. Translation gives CASSQEAQRGHNEQFF.

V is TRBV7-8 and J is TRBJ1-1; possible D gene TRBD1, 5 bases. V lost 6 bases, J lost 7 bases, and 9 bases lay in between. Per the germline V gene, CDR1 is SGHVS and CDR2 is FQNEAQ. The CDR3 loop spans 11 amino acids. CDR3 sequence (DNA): TGTGCCAGCAGGGGGGGACTTGAAGCTTTCTTT. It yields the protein CASRGGLEAFF.

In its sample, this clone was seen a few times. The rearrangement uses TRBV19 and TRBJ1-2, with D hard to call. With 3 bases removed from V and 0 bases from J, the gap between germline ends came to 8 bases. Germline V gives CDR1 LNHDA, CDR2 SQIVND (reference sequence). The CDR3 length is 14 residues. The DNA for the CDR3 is TGTGCCAGTAGTATGGACGGCTCTAACTATGGCTACACCTTC. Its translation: CASSMDGSNYGYTF. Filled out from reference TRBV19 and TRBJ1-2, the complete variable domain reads DGGITQSPKYLFRKEGQNVTLSCEQNLNHDAMYWYRQDPGQGLRLIYYSQIVNDFQKGDIAEGYSVSREKKESFPLTVTSAQKNPTAFYLCASSMDGSNYGYTFGSGTRLTVV.

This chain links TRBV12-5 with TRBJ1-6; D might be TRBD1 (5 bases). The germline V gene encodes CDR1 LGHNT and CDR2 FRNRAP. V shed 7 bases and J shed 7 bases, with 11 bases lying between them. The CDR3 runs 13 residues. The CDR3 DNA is TGTGCTAGTGCTTGGGACGGCAATTCACCCCTCCACTTT. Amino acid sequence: CASAWDGNSPLHF. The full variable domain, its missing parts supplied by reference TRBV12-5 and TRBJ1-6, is DARVTQTPRHKVTEMGQEVTMRCQPILGHNTVFWYRQTMMQGLELLAYFRNRAPLDDSGMPKDRFSAEMPDATLATLKIQPSEPRDSAVYFCASAWDGNSPLHFGNGTRLTVT.

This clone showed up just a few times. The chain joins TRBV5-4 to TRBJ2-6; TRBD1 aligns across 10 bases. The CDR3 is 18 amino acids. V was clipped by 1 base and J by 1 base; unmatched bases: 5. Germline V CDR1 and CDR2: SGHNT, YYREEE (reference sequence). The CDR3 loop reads CASSLLDRGISGANVLTF. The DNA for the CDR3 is TGTGCCAGCAGCTTGCTGGACAGGGGGATTTCTGGGGCCAACGTCCTGACTTTC.

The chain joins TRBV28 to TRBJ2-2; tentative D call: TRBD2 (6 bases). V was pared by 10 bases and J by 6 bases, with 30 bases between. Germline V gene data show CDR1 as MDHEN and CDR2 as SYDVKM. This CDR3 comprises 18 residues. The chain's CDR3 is CATLQATAGQGGPGELFF. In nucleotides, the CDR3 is TGTGCCACACTACAAGCCACGGCAGGGCAGGGAGGTCCCGGGGAGCTGTTTTTT.

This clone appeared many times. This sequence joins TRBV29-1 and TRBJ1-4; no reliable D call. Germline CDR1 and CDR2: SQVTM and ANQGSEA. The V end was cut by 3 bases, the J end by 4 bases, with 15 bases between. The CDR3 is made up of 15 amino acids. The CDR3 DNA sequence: TGCAGCGTTGATCGGGGTGGTGCGGGTAATGAAAAACTGTTTTTT. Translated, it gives CSVDRGGAGNEKLFF.

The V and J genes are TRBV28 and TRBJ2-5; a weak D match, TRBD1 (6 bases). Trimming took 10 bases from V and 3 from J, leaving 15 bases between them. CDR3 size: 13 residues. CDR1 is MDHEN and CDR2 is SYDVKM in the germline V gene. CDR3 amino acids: CATLIRGKETQYF. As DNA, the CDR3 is TGTGCCACCCTCATTAGGGGGAAAGAGACCCAGTACTTC.

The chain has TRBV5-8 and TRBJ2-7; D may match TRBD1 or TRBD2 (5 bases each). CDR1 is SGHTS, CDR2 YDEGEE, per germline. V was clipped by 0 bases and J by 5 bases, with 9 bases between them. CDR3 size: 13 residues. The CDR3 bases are TGTGCCAGCAGCTTGGGGGGGTACGACGAGCAGTACTTC. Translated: CASSLGGYDEQYF.

The CDR3 sequence: CASINVKPNGGYTF. CDR3 in DNA: TGTGCCAGCATAAACGTTAAGCCGAATGGCGGCTACACCTTC. The rearrangement links TRBV28 to TRBJ1-2; D unresolved. Germline V lookup: CDR1 MDHEN, CDR2 SYDVKM. The germline V and J ends were trimmed by 7 bases and 8 bases, with 20 bases remaining between them. The CDR3 consists of 14 residues.

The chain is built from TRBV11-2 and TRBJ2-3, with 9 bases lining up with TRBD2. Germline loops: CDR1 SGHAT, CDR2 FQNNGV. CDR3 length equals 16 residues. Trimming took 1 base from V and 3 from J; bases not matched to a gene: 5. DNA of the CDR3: TGTGCCAGCAGCTTAGGTTCTAGCGGGACGACAGATACGCAGTATTTT. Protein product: CASSLGSSGTTDTQYF.

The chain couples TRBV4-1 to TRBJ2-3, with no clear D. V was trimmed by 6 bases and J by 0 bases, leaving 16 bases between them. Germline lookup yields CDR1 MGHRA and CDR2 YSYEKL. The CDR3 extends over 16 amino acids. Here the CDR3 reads CASSLTGTSSTDTQYF. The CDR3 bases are TGCGCCAGCAGTCTAACGGGCACTTCTAGCACAGATACGCAGTATTTT.

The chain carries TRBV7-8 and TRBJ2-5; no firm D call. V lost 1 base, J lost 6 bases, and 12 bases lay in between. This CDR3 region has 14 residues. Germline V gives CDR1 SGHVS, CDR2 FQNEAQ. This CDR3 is CASSLEHALQTQYF. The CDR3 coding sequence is TGTGCCAGCAGCTTAGAGCACGCCTTGCAGACCCAGTACTTC.

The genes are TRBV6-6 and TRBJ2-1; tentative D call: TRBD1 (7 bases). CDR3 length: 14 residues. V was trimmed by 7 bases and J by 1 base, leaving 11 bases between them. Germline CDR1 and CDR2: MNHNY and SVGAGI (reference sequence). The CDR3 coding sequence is TGTGCCAGCAAGGGGGCGGGGTCCTACAATGAGCAGTTCTTC. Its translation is CASKGAGSYNEQFF.

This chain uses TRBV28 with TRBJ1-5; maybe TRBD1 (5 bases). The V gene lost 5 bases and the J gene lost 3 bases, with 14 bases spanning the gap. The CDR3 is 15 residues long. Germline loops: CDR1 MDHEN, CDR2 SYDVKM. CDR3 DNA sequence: TGTGCCAGCAGTCCTCCCGGGACTTTCAATCAGCCCCAGCATTTT. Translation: CASSPPGTFNQPQHF.

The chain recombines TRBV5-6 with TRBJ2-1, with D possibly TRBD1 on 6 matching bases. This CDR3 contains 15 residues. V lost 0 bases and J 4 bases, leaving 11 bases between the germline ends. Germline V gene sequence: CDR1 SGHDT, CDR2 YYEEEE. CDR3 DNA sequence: TGTGCCAGCAGCTTGGGTCAGGGGTCGTACAATGAGCAGTTCTTC. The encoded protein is CASSLGQGSYNEQFF.